This TCR beta chain emerged from a study of OX40 agonist ivuxolimab in advanced cancers. Notes on the research overall: Ivuxolimab, which targeted the costimulatory receptor OX40 (CD134), was an agonistic, fully human IgG2 monoclonal antibody. Of the approximately 54 patients in dose escalation, 19 had hepatocellular carcinoma, about 15 had melanoma, 9 had renal cell carcinoma and 9 had head and neck cancer. Patients were allowed to have had prior anti-PD-1, anti-PD-L1 or anti-CTLA-4 therapy, and around two fifths of the dose-escalation patients had been treated with checkpoint inhibitors. The paper covers the monotherapy dose-escalation part of the phase I ivuxolimab trial, which included N ≈ 57 patients. Partial responses were achieved by three dose-escalation patients, of whom one had hepatocellular carcinoma and two had cutaneous melanoma. Peripheral TCRbeta sequencing aimed to test whether ivuxolimab altered TCR sequence diversity and caused clonal T-cell expansion. A male proportion of approximately 83% and a mean age of roughly 55 years, ranging from about 23 to 79, were recorded for the dose-escalation cohort. Intravenous ivuxolimab was administered to patients every 2 weeks at six dose levels: 0.01, 0.1, 0.3, 1.5, 3 and 10 mg/kg. Overall study outcomes, separate from this receptor: The antigen specificity of the peripheral T cells that underwent clonal expansion was not determined. Low levels of normalized T-cell clonal expansion were also seen in some nonresponding patients. Partial responders in the 0.1-3.0 mg/kg groups had among the lowest normalized peripheral clonal expansion, especially among CD8+ T cells. After ivuxolimab, expanded clones were on average more numerous among CD8+ T cells than among CD4+ T cells. At doses of 0.1 to 3.0 mg/kg, clonal expansion of both CD4+ and CD8+ T cells in blood was seen between baseline and week 6.

Per the germline V gene (reference sequence), MNHEY is the CDR1 and SMNVEV is the CDR2. V loses 6 bases at its end and J loses 0 bases; junction bases beyond the gene matches: 10. The CDR3 goes from the cysteine to the phenylalanine over 16 residues. CDR3 DNA only is kept here, 48 bases in frame from base 1. Patients with autoimmune disease history or receiving systemic immunosuppression were excluded from the trial. Peripheral blood for TCR sequencing was drawn from every dose cohort at baseline, at cycle 4 day 1 and at cycle 7 day 1. Samples were obtained from an open-label, multicenter, first-in-human phase I dose-escalation trial of ivuxolimab. Adults with locally advanced or metastatic melanoma, renal cell, hepatocellular, or head and neck squamous cell carcinoma were enrolled in the trial. CD4+ and CD8+ T cells were sorted separately from peripheral blood before TCR sequencing. As for this clone: Its antigen is still unknown. Per-base quality was not reported, and no clone a single base away is much larger than it.

Genomic DNA was isolated from the sorted cells so that the TCRbeta CDR3 region could be sequenced. TCRbeta CDR3 regions were sequenced using the immunoSEQ Assay. The table was pulled from immuneACCESS by TCRdb, which kept in-frame rearrangements only. Such tables lose some clones; where checked, under half of the loss comes from unresolved V genes, and the rest has no known cause. The sample table holds approximately 5,500 clones, of which approximately 59% were seen once. The ten top clones hold roughly 50% of the sample. The sample consisted of CD4+ or CD8+ T cells sorted from blood, taken in a trial of the OX40 agonist ivuxolimab. This clonotype originated in an adult with an advanced solid tumor such as melanoma, head and neck, liver or kidney cancer. Recombination connected TRBV27 to TRBJ1-1; TRBD1 fits 7 bases in the junction. The DNA sequence reads TGTGCCAGCAGCCTACAGGGGATAGGGGTGAACACTGAAGCTTTCTTT. This codes for CASSLQGIGVNTEAFF.